The clone carrying this T cell receptor (beta chain) was seen only a few times. Extracted RNA was reverse transcribed into cDNA, the sequencing template. Clones were read by immunoSEQ multiplex PCR, and TCRdb kept only the in-frame ones, dropping some. The sample shows over 150,000 clones, more than 55% of them seen only once. Trimming removed 9 bases at V and 0 bases at J, with 15 bases between. The germline CDR1 and CDR2 sequences are LNHDA and SQIVND (reference sequence). The CDR3 consists of 15 residues. This specimen comes from a study of CD8+ T cells in alopecia areata. The chain couples TRBV19 to TRBJ1-5; D ambiguous. Material: CD8+ T cells sorted from blood. This sequence originates from a human donor in good health. CDR3 nucleotide sequence: TGTGCCAGCTCCCTAAAACACTATAGCAATCAGCCCCAGCATTTT. It specifies CASSLKHYSNQPQHF.